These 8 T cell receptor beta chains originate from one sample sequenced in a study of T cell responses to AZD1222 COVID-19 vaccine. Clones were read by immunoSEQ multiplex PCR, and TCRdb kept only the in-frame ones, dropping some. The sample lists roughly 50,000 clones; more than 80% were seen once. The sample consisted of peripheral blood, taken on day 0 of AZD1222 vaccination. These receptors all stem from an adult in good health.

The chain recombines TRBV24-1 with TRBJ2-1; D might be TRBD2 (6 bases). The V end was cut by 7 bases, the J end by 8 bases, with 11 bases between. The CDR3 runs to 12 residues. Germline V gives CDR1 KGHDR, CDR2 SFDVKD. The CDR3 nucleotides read TGTGCCACCAGGGGGGGAGGCGATGAGCAGTTCTTC. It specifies CATRGGGDEQFF.

This chain's CDR3 is CASSQPGTPGDEQFF. DNA of the CDR3: TGTGCCAGCAGCCAACCCGGGACTCCCGGCGATGAGCAGTTCTTC. V gene TRBV3-1 (or the pseudogene TRBV3-2) combines with J gene TRBJ2-1; tentative D call: TRBD2 (6 bases). Looked up from germline, CDR1 is LGHDT and CDR2 is YNNKEL (reference sequence). This CDR3 spans 15 amino acids. V lost 2 bases, J lost 8 bases, and 16 bases lay in between.

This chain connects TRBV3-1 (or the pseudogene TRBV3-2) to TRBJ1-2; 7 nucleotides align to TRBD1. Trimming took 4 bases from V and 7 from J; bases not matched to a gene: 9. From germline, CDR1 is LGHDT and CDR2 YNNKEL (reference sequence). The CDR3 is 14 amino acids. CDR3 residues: CASSPTQGGVGYTF. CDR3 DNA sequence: TGTGCCAGCAGCCCAACCCAGGGGGGGGTTGGCTACACCTTC.

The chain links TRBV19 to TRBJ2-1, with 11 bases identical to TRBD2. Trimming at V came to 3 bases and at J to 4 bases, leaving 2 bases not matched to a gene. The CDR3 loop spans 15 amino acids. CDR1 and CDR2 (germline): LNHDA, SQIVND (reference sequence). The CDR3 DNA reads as TGTGCCAGTAGTATGACTAGCGGGGAATACAATGAGCAGTTCTTC. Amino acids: CASSMTSGEYNEQFF.

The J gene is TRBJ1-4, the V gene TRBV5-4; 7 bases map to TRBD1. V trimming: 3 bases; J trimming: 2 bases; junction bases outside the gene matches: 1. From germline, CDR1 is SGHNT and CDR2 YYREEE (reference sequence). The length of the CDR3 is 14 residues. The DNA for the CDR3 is TGTGCCAGCAGCTCGGGACAGACTAATGAAAAACTGTTTTTT. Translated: CASSSGQTNEKLFF.

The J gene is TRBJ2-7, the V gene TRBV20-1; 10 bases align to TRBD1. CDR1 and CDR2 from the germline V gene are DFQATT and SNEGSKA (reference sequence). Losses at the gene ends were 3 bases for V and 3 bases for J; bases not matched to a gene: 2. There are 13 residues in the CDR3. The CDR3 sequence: CSASRTGGYEQYF. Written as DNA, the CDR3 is TGCAGTGCTAGTAGGACAGGGGGCTACGAGCAGTACTTC.

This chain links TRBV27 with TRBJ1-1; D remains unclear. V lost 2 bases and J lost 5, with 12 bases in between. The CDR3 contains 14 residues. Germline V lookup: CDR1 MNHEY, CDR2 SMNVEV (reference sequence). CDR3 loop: CASSLGMRGTEAFF. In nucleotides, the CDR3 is TGTGCCAGCAGTTTAGGGATGCGAGGAACTGAAGCTTTCTTT.

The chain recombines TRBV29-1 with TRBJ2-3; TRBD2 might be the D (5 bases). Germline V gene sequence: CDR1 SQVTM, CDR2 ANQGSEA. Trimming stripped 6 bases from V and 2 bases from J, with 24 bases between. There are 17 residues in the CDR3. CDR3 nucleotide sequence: TGCAGCGTCCTCTCTCGGTCAGCGGAGCCCAACACAGATACGCAGTATTTT. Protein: CSVLSRSAEPNTDTQYF.